The 5 T cell receptor beta chains below all came from one sample that was sequenced in a study of beta chain features in type 1 diabetes. Expressed TCRB transcripts got sequenced, as all isolated RNA was reverse transcribed. Sequencing used immunoSEQ multiplex PCR; TCRdb keeps in-frame clones, though not all of them. The sample carries about half a million clones, about an eighth recorded once. The specimen was naive CD4+ T cells from blood. The source of these receptors is a woman between 18 and 30 years old in good health.

This clone turned up a few times. The chain combines TRBV11-2 with TRBJ1-2, with no clear D. Between the trimmed V and J ends, which lost 4 bases and 5 bases, there was a span of 5 bases. The germline CDR1 and CDR2 sequences are SGHAT and FQNNGV. The CDR3 is 11 amino acids. The CDR3 spells CASSSIYGYTF. The CDR3 DNA reads TGTGCCAGCAGCTCCATATATGGCTACACCTTC.

This clone was seen a few times. The chain carries TRBV29-1 and TRBJ1-4; 8 bases line up with TRBD1. V shed 6 bases and J 5 bases; nucleotides not matched to a gene: 14. Per germline, CDR1 SQVTM and CDR2 ANQGSEA. This CDR3 contains 16 residues. CDR3: CSVARTGTGRNEKLFF. DNA of the CDR3: TGCAGCGTGGCCCGGACAGGGACGGGGCGAAATGAAAAACTGTTTTTT.

V is TRBV29-1 and J is TRBJ2-1, with 8 bases fitting TRBD1. CDR3 size: 18 residues. CDR1 is SQVTM and CDR2 is ANQGSEA in the germline V gene. The ends lost 3 bases at V and 2 bases at J; junction bases unmatched: 15. The CDR3 region is CSVDFFHRTGSAYNEQFF. As DNA, the CDR3 is TGCAGCGTTGATTTTTTTCATAGGACAGGGTCGGCCTACAATGAGCAGTTCTTC.

This clone was counted a few times. The V gene is TRBV6-5, the J gene TRBJ2-5, with D hard to call. V shed 0 bases and J shed 2 bases, with 7 bases lying between them. Germline CDR1 is MNHEY and CDR2 is SVGAGI. This CDR3 contains 14 residues. The CDR3 nucleotides are TGTGCCAGCAGTTACTCGGTCAGGCAAGAGACCCAGTACTTC. It specifies CASSYSVRQETQYF.

On this clone: This likely comes from a read error, as the CDR3 has no conserved phenylalanine or tryptophan at its end. The V gene is TRBV7-9, the J gene TRBJ2-7; 10 bases match TRBD1. Trimming removed 5 bases from V and 5 bases from J; junction bases left unmatched: 6. The V gene's germline CDR1 is SEHNR and CDR2 FQNEAQ (reference sequence). This CDR3 is 14 amino acids long. This CDR3 reads CASSVSGTGDEQYG. The CDR3 nucleotides read TGTGCCAGCAGCGTATCCGGGACAGGGGACGAGCAGTACGGC.